Described below is a single TCR beta chain sequence and its context. This record comes from a study of blood T cell repertoires in COVID-19. Overall study context: T cells, B-cell-depleted T cells, or PBMCs supplied cDNA or gDNA.

The CDR3 extends over 13 amino acids. V gave up 5 bases and J gave up 6 bases; unmatched junction bases: 5. CDR1 and CDR2 from the germline V gene are GTSNPN and SVGIG (reference sequence). Only in-frame clones appear in the TCRdb table, and some are missing; sequencing was by immunoSEQ multiplex PCR. The sample lists 150,000 to 200,000 clones, around four fifths occurring once. The chain employs TRBV30 and TRBJ1-5; 9 positions match TRBD1. Material for sequencing was peripheral blood. This TCR was sampled from a woman aged 30 to 39 with acute or convalescent COVID-19. This chain's CDR3 is CAWGTGWAQPQHF. Written as DNA, the CDR3 is TGTGCCTGGGGGACAGGGTGGGCTCAGCCCCAGCATTTT.